This paragraph reports one TCR beta chain. Its antigen is undetermined. The sample belongs to a study of CD8+ T cells in alopecia areata. Study-wide findings and caveats: Between patients, shared TCR sequences were less clear than in mice. This was possibly due in part to HLA diversity in the patient population.

Trimming removed 5 bases from V and 2 bases from J, with 13 bases in between. The CDR3 covers 14 residues. CDR1 MGHDK and CDR2 SYGVNS come from the germline V gene. Following extraction, RNA underwent reverse transcription to cDNA, which served as the sequencing template. The table came from immunoSEQ multiplex PCR; TCRdb's copy has only in-frame clones and leaves some out. The sample has over 200,000 clones, around 62% seen once. The TCR was taken from a human donor with alopecia areata. The gene calls are TRBV25-1 and TRBJ2-7, with D unclear. The sample in question was CD4+ T cells sorted from blood, obtained at week 0. The CDR3 nucleotides read TGTGCCAGCAGTCGGCCTCCTCCGACCTACGAGCAGTACTTC. Its translation is CASSRPPPTYEQYF.